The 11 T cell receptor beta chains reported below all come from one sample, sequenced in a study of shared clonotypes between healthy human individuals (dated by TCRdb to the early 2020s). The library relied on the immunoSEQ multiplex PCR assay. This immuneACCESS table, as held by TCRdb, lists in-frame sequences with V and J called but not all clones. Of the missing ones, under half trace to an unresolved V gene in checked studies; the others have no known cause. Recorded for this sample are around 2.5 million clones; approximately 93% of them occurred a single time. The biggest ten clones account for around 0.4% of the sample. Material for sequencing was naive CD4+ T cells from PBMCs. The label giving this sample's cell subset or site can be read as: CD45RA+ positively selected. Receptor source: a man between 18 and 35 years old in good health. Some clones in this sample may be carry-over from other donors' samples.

The CDR3 is CASSLKVSGGRLGTYEQYF. CDR3 DNA sequence: TGTGCCAGCAGTTTAAAAGTCTCGGGGGGACGCTTGGGAACCTACGAGCAGTACTTC. This sequence joins TRBV27 and TRBJ2-7; 7 bases align to TRBD2. The trim removed 2 bases at V and 2 bases at J, leaving 18 bases unmatched. The CDR3 is made up of 19 amino acids. Germline CDR1 MNHEY, CDR2 SMNVEV (reference sequence).

CDR3 sequence: CASSRTGALGNEQYF. The CDR3 DNA reads TGTGCCAGTAGCCGAACAGGGGCTTTAGGGAACGAGCAGTACTTC. The J gene is TRBJ2-7, the V gene TRBV19; 7 bases fit TRBD1. The germline V gene has CDR1 LNHDA and CDR2 SQIVND (reference sequence). This CDR3 is 15 amino acids long. Trimming cost V 6 bases and J 5 bases; bases outside gene matches: 13.

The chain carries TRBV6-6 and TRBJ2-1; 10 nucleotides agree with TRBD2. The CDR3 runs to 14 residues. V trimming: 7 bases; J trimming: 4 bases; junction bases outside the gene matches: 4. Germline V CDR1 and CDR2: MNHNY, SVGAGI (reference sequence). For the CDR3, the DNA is TGTGCCAGCACCCCTAGCGGGGGATACAATGAGCAGTTCTTC. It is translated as CASTPSGGYNEQFF.

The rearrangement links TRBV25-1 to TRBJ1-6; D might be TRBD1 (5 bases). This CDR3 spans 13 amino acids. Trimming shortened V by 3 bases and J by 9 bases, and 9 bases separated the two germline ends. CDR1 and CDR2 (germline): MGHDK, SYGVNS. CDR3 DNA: TGTGCCAGCAGTGATCAGGGTATTTCACCCCTCCACTTT. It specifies CASSDQGISPLHF.

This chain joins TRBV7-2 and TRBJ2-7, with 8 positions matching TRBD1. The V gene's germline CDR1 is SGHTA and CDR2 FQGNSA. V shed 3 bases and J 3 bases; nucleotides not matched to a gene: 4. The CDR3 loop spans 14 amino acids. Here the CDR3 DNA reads TGTGCCAGCAGCTTCGCAGGGGGCAACTACGAGCAGTACTTC. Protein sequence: CASSFAGGNYEQYF.

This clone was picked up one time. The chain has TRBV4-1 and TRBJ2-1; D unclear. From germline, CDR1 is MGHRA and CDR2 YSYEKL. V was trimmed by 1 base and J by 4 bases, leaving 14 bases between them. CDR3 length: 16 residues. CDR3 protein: CASSQVVPPLYNEQFF. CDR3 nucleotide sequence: TGCGCCAGCAGCCAAGTAGTCCCACCATTATACAATGAGCAGTTCTTC.

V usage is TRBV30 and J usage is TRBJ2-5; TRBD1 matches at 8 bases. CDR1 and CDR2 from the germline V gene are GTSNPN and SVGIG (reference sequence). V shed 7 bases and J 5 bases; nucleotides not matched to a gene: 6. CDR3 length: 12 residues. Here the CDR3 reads CASDRAWETQYF. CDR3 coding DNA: TGTGCCTCGGACAGGGCCTGGGAGACCCAGTACTTC. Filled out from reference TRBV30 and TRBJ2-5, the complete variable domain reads SQTIHQWPATLVQPVGSPLSLECTVEGTSNPNLYWYRQAAGRGLQLLFYSVGIGQISSEVPQNLSASRPQDRQFILSSKKLLLSDSGFYLCASDRAWETQYFGPGTRLLVL.

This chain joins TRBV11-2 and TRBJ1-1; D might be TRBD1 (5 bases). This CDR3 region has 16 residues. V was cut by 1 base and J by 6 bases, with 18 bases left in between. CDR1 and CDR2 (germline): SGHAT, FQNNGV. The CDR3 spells CASSLGSGRGGAEAFF. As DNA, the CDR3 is TGTGCCAGCAGCTTAGGCTCCGGGAGGGGCGGTGCTGAAGCTTTCTTT.

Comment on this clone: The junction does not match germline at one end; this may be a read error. The CDR3 nucleotides are TGTGCCAGCAGTGAATATAGGGGGAGTACCTACGAGCGGTACTTC. It translates to CASSEYRGSTYERYF. The J gene is TRBJ2-7, the V gene TRBV25-1; weak D call: TRBD1 (6 bases). This CDR3 has 15 residues. CDR1 is MGHDK, CDR2 SYGVNS, per germline.

The CDR3, as DNA: TGCAGCGTTGAGTACGCAGGGGCCAGGGAAAAACTGTTTTTT. Its protein product is CSVEYAGAREKLFF. This rearrangement joins TRBV29-1 to TRBJ1-4; a weak D match, TRBD1 (6 bases). The CDR3 sequence is 14 residues long. The V gene lost 3 bases and the J gene lost 8 bases, with 16 bases spanning the gap. Germline CDR1 is SQVTM and CDR2 is ANQGSEA. The complete variable domain, with remaining parts taken from reference TRBV29-1 and TRBJ1-4, reads SAVISQKPSRDICQRGTSLTIQCQVDSQVTMMFWYRQQPGQSLTLIATANQGSEATYESGFVIDKFPISRPNLTFSTLTVSNMSPEDSSIYLCSVEYAGAREKLFFGSGTQLSVL.

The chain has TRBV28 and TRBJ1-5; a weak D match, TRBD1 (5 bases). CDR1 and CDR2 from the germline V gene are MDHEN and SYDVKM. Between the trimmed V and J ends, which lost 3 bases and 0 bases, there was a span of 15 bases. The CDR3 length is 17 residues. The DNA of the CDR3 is TGTGCCAGCAGTTTCGTACTGGGCAGGGATAGCAATCAGCCCCAGCATTTT. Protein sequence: CASSFVLGRDSNQPQHF.